The 25 T cell receptor beta chains in this list originate from one sample, sequenced in a study of OX40 agonist ivuxolimab in advanced cancers. Sequenced by immunoSEQ multiplex PCR; TCRdb stores in-frame clones only, minus some. Here the sample spans fewer than 85,000 clones, 80% to 90% being singletons. This specimen consisted of CD4+ or CD8+ T cells sorted from blood, obtained in a trial of the OX40 agonist ivuxolimab. All receptors derive from an adult with an advanced solid tumor such as melanoma, head and neck, liver or kidney cancer.

The chain uses TRBV5-1 and TRBJ2-1; 8 bases align to TRBD1. This CDR3 region has 14 residues. J was trimmed by 9 bases and V by 3 bases; bases with no gene match: 8. Looked up from germline, CDR1 is SGHRS and CDR2 is YFSETQ. CDR3 DNA sequence: TGCGCCAGCAGCTCCGGACAGGGAGAGAGTGAGCAGTTCTTC. Residues: CASSSGQGESEQFF.

This clone was counted a few times. V usage is TRBV18 and J usage is TRBJ1-2; 7 nucleotides line up with TRBD1. The CDR3 totals 13 residues. The V gene's germline CDR1 is KGHSH and CDR2 LQKENI. V lost 3 bases to trimming and J lost 9 bases; unmatched junction nucleotides: 7. The CDR3, as DNA: TGTGCCAGCTCACCCCATGGACAGGAGAGCTACACCTTC. The encoded protein is CASSPHGQESYTF.

The V and J genes are TRBV10-2 and TRBJ2-5; weak D call: TRBD2 (7 bases). From germline, CDR1 is WSHSY and CDR2 SAAADI. CDR3 length equals 14 residues. V was clipped by 2 bases and J by 5 bases, with 12 bases between them. CDR3 sequence: CASSENGGRETQYF. The CDR3 DNA reads TGCGCCAGCAGTGAGAACGGGGGGCGGGAGACCCAGTACTTC.

The chain uses TRBV7-9 and TRBJ2-7; D possibly uses TRBD1 or TRBD2 (5 bases each). From germline, CDR1 is SEHNR and CDR2 FQNEAQ (reference sequence). The V gene lost 5 bases and the J gene lost 2 bases, with 16 bases spanning the gap. The CDR3 is 15 amino acids. The CDR3 is CASSVRDGSTYEQYF. The CDR3 coding sequence is TGTGCCAGCAGCGTCCGGGACGGATCAACCTACGAGCAGTACTTC.

The chain has TRBV12-5 and TRBJ2-7, with 10 bases aligning to TRBD2. Germline assignment: CDR1 LGHNT and CDR2 FRNRAP. With 6 bases clipped from V and 4 bases from J, the junction kept 6 bases outside the gene matches. The CDR3 extends over 14 amino acids. CDR3: CASGRTSGPYEQYF. Written as DNA, the CDR3 is TGTGCTAGTGGGAGGACTAGCGGTCCTTACGAGCAGTACTTC.

The CDR3 nucleotides read TGTGCCAGCAGCTTCGGGGGGCTCTATGGCTACACCTTC. Amino acids: CASSFGGLYGYTF. The rearrangement joins TRBV11-3 to TRBJ1-2; possibly TRBD1 for D (6 bases). Deletions cut 3 bases from V and 4 bases from J, with 9 bases between. Germline loops: CDR1 SGHNT, CDR2 YENEEA. This CDR3 spans 13 amino acids. Combining the CDR3 with reference TRBV11-3 and TRBJ1-2 gives the whole variable domain EAGVVQSPRYKIIEKKQPVAFWCNPISGHNTLYWYLQNLGQGPELLIRYENEEAVDDSQLPKDRFSAERLKGVDSTLKIQPAELGDSAVYLCASSFGGLYGYTFGSGTRLTVV.

The rearrangement uses TRBV27 and TRBJ1-6, with D tentatively TRBD1 (5 bases). V was clipped by 0 bases and J by 0 bases, with 15 bases between them. The CDR3 is 19 amino acids. Germline lookup yields CDR1 MNHEY and CDR2 SMNVEV (reference sequence). CDR3 sequence reads: CASSLSIGGASSYNSPLHF. The CDR3 nucleotides are TGTGCCAGCAGTTTATCGATTGGCGGGGCGAGCTCCTATAATTCACCCCTCCACTTT.

This clone appeared a few times. The rearrangement joins TRBV11-2 to TRBJ2-7; D might be TRBD1 or TRBD2, each matching 5 bases. Trimming took 4 bases from V and 8 from J, leaving 15 bases between them. CDR1 SGHAT and CDR2 FQNNGV come from the germline V gene. This CDR3 is built from 13 residues. Written as DNA, the CDR3 is TGTGCCAGCAGCTCATCGAGGGGTATCCAGCAGTACTTC. Translated, it gives CASSSSRGIQQYF.

This clone was observed a handful of times. This chain links TRBV30 with TRBJ2-2; 9 nucleotides match TRBD1. Germline V CDR1 and CDR2: GTSNPN, SVGIG (reference sequence). V lost 0 bases, J lost 7 bases, and 3 bases stayed unmatched. CDR3 length equals 14 residues. CDR3 sequence reads: CAWSVQGAGGELFF. As DNA, the CDR3 is TGTGCCTGGAGTGTACAGGGGGCAGGCGGGGAGCTGTTTTTT.

The CDR3: CASRALQGEKLFF. The CDR3 DNA reads as TGTGCCAGTAGAGCCCTACAGGGGGAAAAACTGTTTTTT. The genes are TRBV19 and TRBJ1-4, with 7 bases aligning to TRBD1. J was trimmed by 8 bases and V by 6 bases; bases with no gene match: 6. The germline V gene encodes CDR1 LNHDA and CDR2 SQIVND (reference sequence). The CDR3 runs to 13 residues.

The chain carries TRBV6-5 and TRBJ1-3; possibly TRBD1 for D (6 bases). The germline gives CDR1 MNHEY, CDR2 SVGAGI. V was pared by 2 bases and J by 4 bases, with 15 bases between. The CDR3 totals 16 residues. This CDR3 is CASSYDRPSGGNTIYF. The CDR3 nucleotides read TGTGCCAGCAGTTACGACAGGCCCTCGGGAGGAAACACCATATATTTT.

The CDR3 DNA is TGTGCCAGCAGCAAACGGGGGACAGACAATGAGCAGTTCTTC. Protein product: CASSKRGTDNEQFF. V gene TRBV21-1 combines with J gene TRBJ2-1; the D call TRBD1 from the table was never checked on the DNA. TRBV21-1 is reported as a pseudogene. This CDR3 contains 14 residues.

Here the CDR3 reads CASSPRLAGELFF. The DNA for the CDR3 is TGTGCCAGCAGCCCAAGGCTCGCCGGGGAGCTGTTTTTT. The rearrangement links TRBV6-6 to TRBJ2-2; D is undetermined. The CDR3 spans 13 residues. The V end lost 6 bases, the J end lost 6 bases, and 11 bases lay between the germline ends. The germline CDR1 and CDR2 sequences are MNHNY and SVGAGI (reference sequence).

The rearrangement links TRBV30 to TRBJ2-4; tentative D call: TRBD1 (5 bases). The V end was cut by 0 bases, the J end by 3 bases, with 9 bases between. Germline CDR1 is GTSNPN and CDR2 is SVGIG (reference sequence). This CDR3 region has 14 residues. The CDR3 sequence is CAWSVRGLKNIQYF. The CDR3 coding sequence is TGTGCCTGGAGTGTAAGGGGCCTCAAAAACATTCAGTACTTC.

The chain employs TRBV19 and TRBJ1-4; D call uncertain. This CDR3 has 15 amino acids. Germline CDR1 reads LNHDA; CDR2 reads SQIVND (reference sequence). Trimming left V 5 bases short and J 8 bases short, with 18 bases between. The CDR3 DNA reads as TGTGCCAGTAGTGTCGTCCTTCCGAGAGGGGAAAAACTGTTTTTT. Amino acid sequence: CASSVVLPRGEKLFF.

This sequence joins TRBV19 and TRBJ1-5; D is unresolved. V was shortened by 7 bases and J by 7 bases, with 11 bases between the two germline ends. This CDR3 has 12 amino acids. The germline V gene has CDR1 LNHDA and CDR2 SQIVND (reference sequence). Here the CDR3 reads CASTTGPQPQHF. The CDR3 bases are TGTGCCAGTACCACCGGGCCCCAGCCCCAGCATTTT. The full variable domain, in which reference TRBV19 and TRBJ1-5 provide the parts outside the CDR3, is DGGITQSPKYLFRKEGQNVTLSCEQNLNHDAMYWYRQDPGQGLRLIYYSQIVNDFQKGDIAEGYSVSREKKESFPLTVTSAQKNPTAFYLCASTTGPQPQHFGDGTRLSIL.

The chain carries TRBV10-2 and TRBJ2-1, with 13 bases identical to TRBD2. The CDR3 totals 15 residues. The J segment lost 5 bases and the V segment lost 5 bases, leaving 3 bases of the junction unmatched. Germline CDR1 is WSHSY and CDR2 is SAAADI. The CDR3 DNA follows: TGCGCCAGCAGTTCTGGACTAGCGGGAGACAATGAGCAGTTCTTC. Its protein is CASSSGLAGDNEQFF.

The rearrangement joins TRBV5-1 to TRBJ2-1; maybe TRBD1 (5 bases). The CDR3 is made up of 16 amino acids. Germline V gene data show CDR1 as SGHRS and CDR2 as YFSETQ. Trimming stripped 1 base from V and 7 bases from J, with 18 bases between. DNA for the CDR3: TGCGCCAGCAGCTTGCAGACAGCGCCCTTCGGGAATGAGCAGTTCTTC. Translation gives CASSLQTAPFGNEQFF.

V and J are TRBV7-2 and TRBJ2-7, with 8 nucleotides matching TRBD2. After removal of 5 bases from V and 2 bases from J, the junction contained 5 bases not matched to a gene. Germline CDR1 SGHTA, CDR2 FQGNSA. This CDR3 has 14 residues. This chain's CDR3 is CASSILAGTYEQYF. CDR3 coding DNA: TGTGCCAGCAGCATTCTAGCGGGTACCTACGAGCAGTACTTC.

This clone was counted between two and nine times. The V call is TRBV4-2, the J call TRBJ1-1, with D possibly matching TRBD1 (5 bases). The CDR3 contains 13 residues. V was pared by 6 bases and J by 7 bases, with 15 bases between. CDR1 and CDR2 from the germline V gene are LGHNA and YNFKEQ. CDR3 in DNA: TGTGCCAGCAGTCCCCGCGGGGACGGTGAAGCTTTCTTT. This sequence encodes CASSPRGDGEAFF.

V usage is TRBV5-1 and J usage is TRBJ1-1, with 9 bases fitting TRBD1. This CDR3 comprises 13 residues. The germline V gene has CDR1 SGHRS and CDR2 YFSETQ. J was trimmed by 4 bases and V by 4 bases; bases with no gene match: 2. The CDR3 DNA follows: TGCGCCAGCAGCGGGGGACAGGGCACTGAAGCTTTCTTT. This gives the protein CASSGGQGTEAFF.

The chain couples TRBV6-1 to TRBJ2-3; possibly TRBD1 or TRBD2 for D (6 bases each). Germline CDR1 and CDR2: MNHNS and SASEGT. The V end lost 5 bases, the J end lost 10 bases, and 19 bases lay between the germline ends. This CDR3 contains 14 residues. Here the CDR3 DNA reads TGTGCCAGCAGTCCTGGGGGGCGGGACGGGGCGCAGTATTTT. Translation: CASSPGGRDGAQYF.

This chain links TRBV6-5 with TRBJ2-7; D is unresolved. The germline V and J ends were trimmed by 6 bases and 3 bases, with 12 bases remaining between them. Germline V gene data show CDR1 as MNHEY and CDR2 as SVGAGI. The CDR3 runs to 13 residues. CDR3 sequence: CASSPQVYYEQYF. The CDR3 DNA is TGTGCCAGCAGCCCTCAGGTTTACTACGAGCAGTACTTC.

The V call is TRBV5-6, the J call TRBJ1-2; D possibly corresponds to TRBD1 (6 bases). CDR1 and CDR2 from the germline V gene are SGHDT and YYEEEE. The germline V and J ends were trimmed by 4 bases and 0 bases, with 13 bases remaining between them. This CDR3 is built from 15 residues. The CDR3 DNA sequence: TGTGCCAGCAGCCAACAGGGTGGAGCTAACTATGGCTACACCTTC. Translating gives CASSQQGGANYGYTF.

The chain employs TRBV11-3 and TRBJ2-7; possibly TRBD1 or TRBD2 for D (5 bases each). This CDR3 contains 14 residues. V gave up 4 bases and J gave up 2 bases, with 12 bases separating them. Germline V gene data show CDR1 as SGHNT and CDR2 as YENEEA. CDR3 protein: CASSSGRPPYEQYF. CDR3 DNA sequence: TGTGCCAGCAGCTCGGGACGTCCTCCCTACGAGCAGTACTTC.